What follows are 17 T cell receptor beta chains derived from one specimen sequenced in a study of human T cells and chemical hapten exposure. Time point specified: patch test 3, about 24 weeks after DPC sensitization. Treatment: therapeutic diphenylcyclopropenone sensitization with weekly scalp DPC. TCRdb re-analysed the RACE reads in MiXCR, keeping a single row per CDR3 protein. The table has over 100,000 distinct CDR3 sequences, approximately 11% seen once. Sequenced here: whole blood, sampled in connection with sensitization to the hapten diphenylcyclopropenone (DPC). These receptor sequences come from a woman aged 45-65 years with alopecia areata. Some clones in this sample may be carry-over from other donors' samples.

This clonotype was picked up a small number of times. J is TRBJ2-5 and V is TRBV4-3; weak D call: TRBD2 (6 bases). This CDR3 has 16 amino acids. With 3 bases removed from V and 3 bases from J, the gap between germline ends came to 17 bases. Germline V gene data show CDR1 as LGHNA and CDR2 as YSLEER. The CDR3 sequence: CASSHGVWGGEETQYF. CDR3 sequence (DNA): TGCGCCAGCAGCCATGGGGTTTGGGGCGGGGAAGAGACCCAGTACTTC.

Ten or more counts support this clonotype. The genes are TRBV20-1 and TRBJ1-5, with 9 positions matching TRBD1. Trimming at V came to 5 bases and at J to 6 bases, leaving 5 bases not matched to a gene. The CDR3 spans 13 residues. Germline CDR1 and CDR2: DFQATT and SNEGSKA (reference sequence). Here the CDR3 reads CSARTGESQPQHF. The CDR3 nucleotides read TGCAGTGCTCGGACAGGGGAAAGTCAGCCCCAGCATTTT.

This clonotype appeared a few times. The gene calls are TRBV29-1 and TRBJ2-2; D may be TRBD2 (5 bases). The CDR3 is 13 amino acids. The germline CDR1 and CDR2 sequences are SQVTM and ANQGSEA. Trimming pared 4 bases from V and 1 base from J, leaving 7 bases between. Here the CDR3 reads CSVGAGNTGELFF. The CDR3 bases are TGCAGCGTTGGGGCGGGGAACACCGGGGAGCTGTTTTTT.

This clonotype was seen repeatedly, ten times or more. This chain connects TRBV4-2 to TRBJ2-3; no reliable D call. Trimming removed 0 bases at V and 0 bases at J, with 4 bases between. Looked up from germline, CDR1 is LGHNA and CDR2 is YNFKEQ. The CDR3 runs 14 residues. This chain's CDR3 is CASSQDRSTDTQYF. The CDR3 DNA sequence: TGTGCCAGCAGCCAAGACAGGAGCACAGATACGCAGTATTTT.

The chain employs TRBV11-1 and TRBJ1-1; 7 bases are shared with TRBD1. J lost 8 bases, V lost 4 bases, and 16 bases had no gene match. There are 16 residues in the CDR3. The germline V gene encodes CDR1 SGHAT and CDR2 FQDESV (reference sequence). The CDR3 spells CASSSGGKVTRGEAFF. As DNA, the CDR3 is TGTGCCAGCAGCTCAGGGGGAAAAGTCACCCGAGGAGAAGCTTTCTTT. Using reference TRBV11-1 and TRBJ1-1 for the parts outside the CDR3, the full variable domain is EAEVAQSPRYKITEKSQAVAFWCDPISGHATLYWYRQILGQGPELLVQFQDESVVDDSQLPKDRFSAERLKGVDSTLKIQPAELGDSAMYLCASSSGGKVTRGEAFFGQGTRLTVV.

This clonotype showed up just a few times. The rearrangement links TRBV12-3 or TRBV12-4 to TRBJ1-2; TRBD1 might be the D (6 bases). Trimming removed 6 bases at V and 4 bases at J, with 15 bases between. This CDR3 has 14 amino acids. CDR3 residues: CASRSGQRLYGYTF. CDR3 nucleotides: TGTGCCAGCAGGTCTGGACAGCGCCTCTATGGCTACACCTTC.

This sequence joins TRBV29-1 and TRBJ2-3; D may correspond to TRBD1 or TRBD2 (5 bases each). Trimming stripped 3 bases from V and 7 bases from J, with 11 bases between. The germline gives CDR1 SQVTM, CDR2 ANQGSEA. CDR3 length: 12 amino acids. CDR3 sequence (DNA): TGCAGCGTTGACGGGGCACAATATACGCAGTATTTT. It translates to CSVDGAQYTQYF.

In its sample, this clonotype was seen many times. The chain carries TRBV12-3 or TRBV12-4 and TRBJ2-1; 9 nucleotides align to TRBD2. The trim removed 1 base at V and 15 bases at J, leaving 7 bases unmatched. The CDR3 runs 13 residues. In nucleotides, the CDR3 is TGTGCCAGCAGTTTAGGGCTAGCGGGATTAATGTTCTTC. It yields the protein CASSLGLAGLMFF.

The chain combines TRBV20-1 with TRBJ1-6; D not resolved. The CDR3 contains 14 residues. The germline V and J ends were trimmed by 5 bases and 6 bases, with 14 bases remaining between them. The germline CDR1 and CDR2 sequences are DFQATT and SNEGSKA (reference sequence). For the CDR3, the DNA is TGCAGTGCTCCCAGACCGGGAGTTAATTCACCCCTCCACTTT. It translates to CSAPRPGVNSPLHF.

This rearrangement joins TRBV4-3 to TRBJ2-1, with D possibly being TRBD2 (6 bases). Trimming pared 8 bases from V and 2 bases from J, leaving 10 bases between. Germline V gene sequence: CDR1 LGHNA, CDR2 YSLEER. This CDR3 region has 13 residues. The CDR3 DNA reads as TGCGCCAGCTCGGGACTGGCCTACAATGAGCAGTTCTTC. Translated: CASSGLAYNEQFF.

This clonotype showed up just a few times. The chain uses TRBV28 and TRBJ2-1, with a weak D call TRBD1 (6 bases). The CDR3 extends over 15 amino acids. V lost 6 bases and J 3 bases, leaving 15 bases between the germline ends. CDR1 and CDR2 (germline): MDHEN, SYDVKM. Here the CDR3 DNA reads TGTGCCAGCAGCCCTACAGGGATACTCTACAATGAGCAGTTCTTC. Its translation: CASSPTGILYNEQFF.

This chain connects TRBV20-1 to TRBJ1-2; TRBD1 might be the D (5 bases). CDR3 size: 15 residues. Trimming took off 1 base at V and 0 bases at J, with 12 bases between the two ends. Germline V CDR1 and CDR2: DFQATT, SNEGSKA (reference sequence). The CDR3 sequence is CSARVGDGSNYGYTF. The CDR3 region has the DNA TGCAGTGCTAGAGTGGGGGACGGTTCTAACTATGGCTACACCTTC.

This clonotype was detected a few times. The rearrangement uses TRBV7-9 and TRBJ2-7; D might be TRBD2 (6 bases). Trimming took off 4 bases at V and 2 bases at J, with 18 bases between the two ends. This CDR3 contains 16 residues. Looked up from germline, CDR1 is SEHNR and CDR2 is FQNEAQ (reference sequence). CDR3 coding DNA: TGTGCCAGCAGCTCCCTCTCGTCGGGAGCTACCTACGAGCAGTACTTC. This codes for CASSSLSSGATYEQYF.

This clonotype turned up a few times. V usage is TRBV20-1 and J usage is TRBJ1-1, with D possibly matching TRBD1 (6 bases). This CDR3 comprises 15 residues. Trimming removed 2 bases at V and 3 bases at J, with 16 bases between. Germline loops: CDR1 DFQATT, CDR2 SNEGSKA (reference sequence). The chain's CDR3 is CSARPLQGGDTEAFF. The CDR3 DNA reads TGCAGTGCTAGACCCCTACAGGGAGGAGACACTGAAGCTTTCTTT.

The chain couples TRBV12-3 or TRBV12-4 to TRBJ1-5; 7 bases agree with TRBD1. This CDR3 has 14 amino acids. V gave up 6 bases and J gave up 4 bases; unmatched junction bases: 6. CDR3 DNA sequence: TGTGCCAGCAGCTGGGACAGTAGTAATCAGCCCCAGCATTTT. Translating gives CASSWDSSNQPQHF.

In DNA, the CDR3 is TGTGCCAGCAGCCAAGATTTAACAGGGGGGCGCCAAGAGACCCAGTACTTC. As protein: CASSQDLTGGRQETQYF. The chain joins TRBV3-1 to TRBJ2-5, with TRBD1 matching 8 bases. The germline V gene encodes CDR1 LGHDT and CDR2 YNNKEL (reference sequence). The CDR3 sequence is 17 residues long. V was pared by 0 bases and J by 1 base, with 7 bases of the junction left unmatched.

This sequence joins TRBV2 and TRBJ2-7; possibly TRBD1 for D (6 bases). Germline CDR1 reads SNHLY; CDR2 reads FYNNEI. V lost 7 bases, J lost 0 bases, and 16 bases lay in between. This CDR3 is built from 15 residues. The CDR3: CASTRQALSSYEQYF. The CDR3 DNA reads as TGTGCCAGCACCCGACAGGCGTTAAGCTCCTACGAGCAGTACTTC.